This T cell receptor (beta chain) emerged from a study of shared clonotypes between healthy human individuals. The overall study: Researchers assigned three CD4 naive, three CD4 memory, two CD8 naive and one CD8 memory plate to each donor.

Libraries were prepared by immunoSEQ multiplex PCR; TCRdb keeps only in-frame clonotypes and omits some of them. The repertoire includes a few million clones, approximately 95% of them detected once, and 0.39% sits in the top ten. Regarding this clone: Its antigen remains unidentified. The sample has other DNA sequences that encode this CDR3 too.

Study findings and constraints: Tissues were not sampled, only blood, and their repertoires likely differ. The small donor group covered limited genetic and exposure diversity.

Germline V gene data show CDR1 as SEHNR and CDR2 as FQNEAQ (reference sequence). The V end was cut by 1 base, the J end by 4 bases, with 7 bases between. There are 13 residues in the CDR3. The sample taken for sequencing was naive CD4+ T cells from PBMCs. Documented subset: CD45RA+ positively selected. This sequence joins TRBV7-9 and TRBJ1-1; TRBD1 is a possible D gene (5 bases). This receptor was identified in a man aged 18 to 29 in good health. Some clones in this sample may be carry-over from other donors' samples. The CDR3 is CASSLVQGTEAFF. The CDR3 nucleotides read TGTGCCAGCAGCTTAGTGCAGGGCACTGAAGCTTTCTTT.